This entry lists 18 T cell receptor beta chains sequenced from one sample in a study of blood T cell repertoires in COVID-19. Sequencing was performed with immunoSEQ multiplex PCR; in TCRdb, only in-frame clones are kept and a portion is missing. Here the sample spans roughly 200,000 clones, around 82% being singletons. The sample comprised PBMCs or T cells enriched from blood (not recorded which). These receptors came from a man aged 35 to 55 who had recovered from COVID-19.

This chain connects TRBV6-5 to TRBJ2-1, with 13 bases aligning to TRBD2. The length of the CDR3 is 15 residues. Germline CDR1 reads MNHEY; CDR2 reads SVGAGI. V lost 4 bases and J lost 10; bases outside the gene matches: 7. CDR3 in DNA: TGTGCCAGCAGTTCGCCGACTAGCGGGAGGAGGGAGCAGTTCTTC. It codes for CASSSPTSGRREQFF.

V gene TRBV6-2 or TRBV6-3 combines with J gene TRBJ2-3; maybe TRBD1 (5 bases). The length of the CDR3 is 13 residues. Trimming removed 6 bases at V and 5 bases at J, with 12 bases between. Germline V gives CDR1 MNHEY, CDR2 SVGEGT. Here the CDR3 DNA reads TGTGCCAGCAGCTTACAAGGGGTAGATACGCAGTATTTT. As protein: CASSLQGVDTQYF.

This clone appeared once. The rearrangement joins TRBV5-1 to TRBJ2-6; no firm D call. In germline, CDR1 is SGHRS, CDR2 YFSETQ. This CDR3 has 15 amino acids. Trimming took off 2 bases at V and 4 bases at J, with 10 bases between the two ends. The CDR3 region has the DNA TGCGCCAGCAGCTTTACGTCGGTGGGGGCCAACGTCCTGACTTTC. Translating gives CASSFTSVGANVLTF.

V is TRBV19 and J is TRBJ2-6; 7 nucleotides align to TRBD1. The CDR3 is 15 residues long. J was trimmed by 4 bases and V by 8 bases; bases with no gene match: 8. Per the germline V gene, CDR1 is LNHDA and CDR2 is SQIVND (reference sequence). The CDR3 sequence: CASWDSGSGANVLTF. Written as DNA, the CDR3 is TGTGCCAGTTGGGACAGTGGGTCCGGGGCCAACGTCCTGACTTTC. Filled out from reference TRBV19 and TRBJ2-6, the complete variable domain reads DGGITQSPKYLFRKEGQNVTLSCEQNLNHDAMYWYRQDPGQGLRLIYYSQIVNDFQKGDIAEGYSVSREKKESFPLTVTSAQKNPTAFYLCASWDSGSGANVLTFGAGSRLTVL.

This chain uses TRBV6-5 with TRBJ2-7; 7 nucleotides match TRBD2. CDR3 length: 14 amino acids. Looked up from germline, CDR1 is MNHEY and CDR2 is SVGAGI. Losses at the gene ends were 0 bases for V and 5 bases for J; bases not matched to a gene: 4. CDR3 sequence (DNA): TGTGCCAGCAGTTACTCGGGGGGGGTCGACGAGCAGTACTTC. This sequence encodes CASSYSGGVDEQYF.

V gene TRBV28 combines with J gene TRBJ2-2, with 8 bases identical to TRBD2. V lost 2 bases to trimming and J lost 6 bases; unmatched junction nucleotides: 11. The germline CDR1 and CDR2 sequences are MDHEN and SYDVKM. The CDR3 spans 17 residues. The CDR3 sequence: CASSLDLRSGTAGELFF. The CDR3 DNA is TGTGCCAGCAGTTTAGACCTCCGTAGCGGGACCGCCGGGGAGCTGTTTTTT. Full variable domain (missing parts from reference TRBV28 and TRBJ2-2): DVKVTQSSRYLVKRTGEKVFLECVQDMDHENMFWYRQDPGLGLRLIYFSYDVKMKEKGDIPEGYSVSREKKERFSLILESASTNQTSMYLCASSLDLRSGTAGELFFGEGSRLTVL.

The chain has TRBV5-1 and TRBJ1-1, with a weak D call TRBD1 (5 bases). This CDR3 has 13 amino acids. Germline CDR1 reads SGHRS; CDR2 reads YFSETQ. V shed 7 bases and J shed 4 bases, with 14 bases lying between them. The CDR3 region is CASAGGGSTEAFF. DNA of the CDR3: TGCGCCAGCGCCGGGGGTGGGAGCACTGAAGCTTTCTTT.

J is TRBJ2-1 and V is TRBV19; TRBD1 aligns across 9 bases. The V gene's germline CDR1 is LNHDA and CDR2 SQIVND (reference sequence). V gave up 8 bases and J gave up 3 bases; unmatched junction bases: 11. This CDR3 comprises 16 residues. As DNA, the CDR3 is TGTGCCAGTGTCCCGGGACAGGGCTATAACTACAATGAGCAGTTCTTC. Its protein product is CASVPGQGYNYNEQFF. The full variable domain, in which reference TRBV19 and TRBJ2-1 provide the parts outside the CDR3, is DGGITQSPKYLFRKEGQNVTLSCEQNLNHDAMYWYRQDPGQGLRLIYYSQIVNDFQKGDIAEGYSVSREKKESFPLTVTSAQKNPTAFYLCASVPGQGYNYNEQFFGPGTRLTVL.

This clone turned up a few times. The V call is TRBV28, the J call TRBJ1-2; D unclear. Germline V CDR1 and CDR2: MDHEN, SYDVKM. V was cut by 2 bases and J by 6 bases, with 7 bases left in between. The CDR3 runs to 12 residues. The CDR3 is CASSLNRDGYTF. The CDR3 coding sequence is TGTGCCAGCAGTTTAAACCGGGATGGCTACACCTTC.

The table lists this clone with a count of one. The V and J genes are TRBV18 and TRBJ2-7; D possibly corresponds to TRBD1 (8 bases). V was clipped by 3 bases and J by 2 bases, with 14 bases between them. There are 15 residues in the CDR3. Per the germline V gene, CDR1 is KGHSH and CDR2 is LQKENI. The CDR3 reads CASSPSGTGTYEQYF. The CDR3, as DNA: TGTGCCAGCTCACCCAGCGGGACAGGAACCTACGAGCAGTACTTC.

This chain joins TRBV12-5 and TRBJ1-1, with D possibly TRBD1 on 5 matching bases. V lost 3 bases and J 3 bases, leaving 14 bases between the germline ends. This CDR3 comprises 15 residues. Germline V gene sequence: CDR1 LGHNT, CDR2 FRNRAP. The CDR3 bases are TGTGCTAGTGGTTTATCCACGGGGGGGGACACTGAAGCTTTCTTT. Residues: CASGLSTGGDTEAFF. Full variable domain (missing parts from reference TRBV12-5 and TRBJ1-1): DARVTQTPRHKVTEMGQEVTMRCQPILGHNTVFWYRQTMMQGLELLAYFRNRAPLDDSGMPKDRFSAEMPDATLATLKIQPSEPRDSAVYFCASGLSTGGDTEAFFGQGTRLTVV.

CDR3 in DNA: TGTGCCAGTAGTATTGGGCAGGGTAGTGGCTACACCTTC. Translation gives CASSIGQGSGYTF. The chain has TRBV19 and TRBJ1-2; D is possibly TRBD1 (5 bases). V lost 3 bases, J lost 7 bases, and 12 bases lay in between. Germline values: CDR1 LNHDA, CDR2 SQIVND (reference sequence). The CDR3 totals 13 residues.

CDR3 sequence (DNA): TGTGCCAGCAGTTTTCCCCTGGACAGGGCGGACACCGGGGAGCTGTTTTTT. This gives the protein CASSFPLDRADTGELFF. The chain employs TRBV28 and TRBJ2-2; 8 positions agree with TRBD1. Germline CDR1 and CDR2: MDHEN and SYDVKM. The J segment lost 3 bases and the V segment lost 3 bases, leaving 9 bases of the junction unmatched. The CDR3 extends over 17 amino acids.

The genes are TRBV7-8 and TRBJ2-7, with D possibly TRBD2 on 6 matching bases. This CDR3 is 13 amino acids long. Germline assignment: CDR1 SGHVS and CDR2 FQNEAQ. V was trimmed by 5 bases and J by 3 bases, leaving 11 bases between them. This chain's CDR3 is CASSQEGFYEQYF. For the CDR3, the DNA is TGTGCCAGCAGCCAGGAGGGGTTCTACGAGCAGTACTTC.

The chain carries TRBV29-1 and TRBJ1-1; weak D call: TRBD1 (6 bases). V dropped 6 bases and J dropped 1 base, with 9 bases sitting between them. There are 12 residues in the CDR3. Germline V gene lookup returns CDR1 SQVTM and CDR2 ANQGSEA. The DNA of the CDR3 is TGCAGCGTCAGGGGCCAGAACACTGAAGCTTTCTTT. Translated: CSVRGQNTEAFF.

The chain has TRBV5-5 and TRBJ2-7, with 7 bases matching TRBD1. V was clipped by 0 bases and J by 6 bases; unmatched bases: 6. The CDR3 extends over 14 amino acids. Germline CDR1 and CDR2: SGHKS and YYEKEE (reference sequence). The CDR3 DNA follows: TGTGCCAGCAGCTTGGTAGGGGGCGAGGGCGAGCAGTACTTC. This gives the protein CASSLVGGEGEQYF.

The V and J genes are TRBV7-3 and TRBJ2-1, with D tentatively TRBD2 (6 bases). CDR3 length: 17 amino acids. CDR1 and CDR2 from the germline V gene are SGHTA and FQGTGA. Deletions cut 5 bases from V and 4 bases from J, with 21 bases between. Here the CDR3 DNA reads TGTGCCAGCAGCCAAAGGGTAGGGAGTAGCGGATACAATGAGCAGTTCTTC. It specifies CASSQRVGSSGYNEQFF. Looking up the rest from reference TRBV7-3 and TRBJ2-1 gives the full variable domain: GAGVSQTPSNKVTEKGKYVELRCDPISGHTALYWYRQSLGQGPEFLIYFQGTGAADDSGLPNDRFFAVRPEGSVSTLKIQRTERGDSAVYLCASSQRVGSSGYNEQFFGPGTRLTVL.

This CDR3 reads CASSLREFQETQYF. CDR3 DNA sequence: TGTGCCAGCTCACTTCGAGAATTCCAAGAGACCCAGTACTTC. The J gene is TRBJ2-5, the V gene TRBV18; the D is unclear. V lost 4 bases and J lost 1, with 10 bases in between. CDR1 is KGHSH, CDR2 LQKENI, per germline. The CDR3 spans 14 residues.